A single sample gave rise to the 23 T cell receptor beta chains below, sequenced in a study of T cells expressing NK-cell markers. After re-calling the 5' RACE reads, TCRdb lists one entry per CDR3 protein, DNA absent. The table for this sample gives about 8,000 distinct CDR3 sequences. The sample taken for sequencing was blood T cells: a sorted CD56 or NKG2C T cell subset, CD4+ or CD8+ T cells, or bulk PBMC T cells (not recorded which). The origin of the receptors is a man between 18 and 29 years old in good health.

The chain uses TRBV12-3 or TRBV12-4 and TRBJ2-3; TCRdb's assignment of TRBD2 cannot be checked, as there is no DNA. The CDR3 totals 18 residues. Here the CDR3 reads CASSLVPSWTPNTDTQYF.

This chain uses TRBV4-1 with TRBJ2-5. Germline values: CDR1 MGHRA, CDR2 YSYEKL. This CDR3 spans 13 amino acids. The CDR3 here is CASSQAQPETQYF.

In terms of frequency, this clonotype is medium-sized. The chain combines TRBV7-2 with TRBJ2-1; with no DNA, the TCRdb D assignment of TRBD1 cannot be verified. CDR1 is SGHTA, CDR2 FQGNSA, per germline. The CDR3 runs 13 residues. The CDR3 reads CASTRDPYNEQFF.

This chain links TRBV20-1 with TRBJ2-3; TCRdb picks TRBD1, but there is no DNA to check that call. The length of the CDR3 is 14 residues. Germline V lookup: CDR1 DFQATT, CDR2 SNEGSKA (reference sequence). CDR3 sequence: CSAWGVGGTDTQYF.

Its frequency marks this clonotype as medium-sized. The chain employs TRBV5-6 and TRBJ1-2. The CDR3 sequence is 16 residues long. Germline CDR1 and CDR2: SGHDT and YYEEEE. The CDR3 protein is CASSFQCRIANYGYTF.

The chain links TRBV11-2 to TRBJ2-2; TCRdb reports TRBD1, a call that lacks DNA to check it against. The CDR3 spans 17 residues. CDR1 and CDR2 from the germline V gene are SGHAT and FQNNGV. The CDR3 reads CASTRPARRLNFRELFF.

This clonotype shows up as medium-sized by frequency. The chain is built from TRBV20-1 and TRBJ1-2. Germline CDR1 DFQATT, CDR2 SNEGSKA (reference sequence). This CDR3 comprises 12 residues. CDR3 in amino acids: CSQRGANYGYTF.

The chain combines TRBV18 with TRBJ2-6. The CDR3 length is 16 residues. Germline V gene sequence: CDR1 KGHSH, CDR2 LQKENI. CDR3 loop: CASTGNVGSGANVLTF. Full variable domain (rest looked up from reference TRBV18 and TRBJ2-6): NAGVMQNPRHLVRRRGQEARLRCSPMKGHSHVYWYRQLPEEGLKFMVYLQKENIIDESGMPKERFSAEFPKEGPSILRIQQVVRGDSAAYFCASTGNVGSGANVLTFGAGSRLTVL.

This clonotype is medium-sized (0.01 to 0.1%) by frequency. The V and J genes are TRBV20-1 and TRBJ2-1; there is no DNA to check the TCRdb D call of TRBD2. The length of the CDR3 is 15 residues. Germline CDR1 and CDR2: DFQATT and SNEGSKA (reference sequence). CDR3 amino acids: CSATSGRAVDNEQFF.

The gene calls are TRBV20-1 and TRBJ2-7; the TCRdb call, TRBD2, lacks DNA for checking. Germline V gene data show CDR1 as DFQATT and CDR2 as SNEGSKA (reference sequence). The CDR3 is made up of 15 amino acids. The CDR3 sequence: CSASPLASGGYEQYF.

This chain connects TRBV5-6 to TRBJ2-2. There are 11 residues in the CDR3. Germline V gene lookup returns CDR1 SGHDT and CDR2 YYEEEE. The CDR3 loop is CASSFAGELFF.

This clonotype ranks as medium-sized (0.01 to 0.1%) in terms of frequency. The chain joins TRBV29-1 to TRBJ2-1; TCRdb indicates TRBD1, and absent DNA this call remains unverified. CDR3 length: 14 residues. The V gene's germline CDR1 is SQVTM and CDR2 ANQGSEA. The CDR3 spells CSVGADQGYNEQFF.

According to its frequency, this clonotype is medium-sized. This chain connects TRBV29-1 to TRBJ2-1. From germline, CDR1 is SQVTM and CDR2 ANQGSEA. CDR3 length equals 12 residues. Here the CDR3 reads CSVELWLNEQFF.

V and J are TRBV2 and TRBJ2-1; TCRdb lists TRBD2, though no DNA is available to test this call. CDR3 length: 18 residues. Germline V gene data show CDR1 as SNHLY and CDR2 as FYNNEI. The CDR3 sequence: CASSTLGLAGESYNEQFF.

In terms of frequency, this clonotype is medium-sized. The chain couples TRBV7-2 to TRBJ2-7; TCRdb calls TRBD2, which cannot be checked without DNA. Germline CDR1 and CDR2: SGHTA and FQGNSA. This CDR3 spans 15 amino acids. This CDR3 is CASSPRGWGSYEQYF. Using reference TRBV7-2 and TRBJ2-7 for the parts outside the CDR3, the full variable domain is GAGVSQSPSNKVTEKGKDVELRCDPISGHTALYWYRQSLGQGLEFLIYFQGNSAPDKSGLPSDRFSAERTGGSVSTLTIQRTQQEDSAVYLCASSPRGWGSYEQYFGPGTRLTVT.

The chain recombines TRBV10-3 with TRBJ2-7; TCRdb's D gene call, TRBD2, goes unchecked for lack of DNA. The length of the CDR3 is 14 residues. Germline CDR1 and CDR2: ENHRY and SYGVKD. CDR3 sequence reads: CAISGRDYPYEQYF.

This clonotype is identified as medium-sized (0.01 to 0.1%) from frequency. V gene TRBV24-1 combines with J gene TRBJ2-3; lacking DNA, the TRBD2 call made by TCRdb goes unchecked. The CDR3 is 16 residues long. Germline CDR1 KGHDR, CDR2 SFDVKD. This chain's CDR3 is CATSDRTSGSTDTQYF.

This rearrangement joins TRBV27 to TRBJ2-7; lacking DNA, the TRBD1 call made by TCRdb goes unchecked. CDR1 is MNHEY and CDR2 is SMNVEV in the germline V gene (reference sequence). CDR3 length: 16 amino acids. This chain's CDR3 is CASSSAGIFRSYEQYF.

Judged by frequency, this clonotype is medium-sized. The rearrangement joins TRBV4-3 to TRBJ2-4; the D call from TCRdb, TRBD1, cannot be confirmed without DNA. Germline CDR1 is LGHNA and CDR2 is YSLEER. The CDR3 sequence is 14 residues long. CDR3 sequence: CASSQATGRNIQYF.

According to its frequency, this clonotype is medium-sized. The V and J genes are TRBV6-1 and TRBJ2-2; TCRdb selects TRBD2, and the lack of DNA leaves this call unchecked. CDR1 is MNHNS, CDR2 SASEGT, per germline. The CDR3 extends over 13 amino acids. The CDR3 is CASGPPGTGELFF.

The V gene is TRBV7-8, the J gene TRBJ2-2; as DNA is missing, the TRBD1 call by TCRdb cannot be tested. This CDR3 spans 16 amino acids. The germline CDR1 and CDR2 sequences are SGHVS and FQNEAQ. CDR3 amino acids: CASSLGGQGRAGELFF.

The chain's CDR3 is CASSYTSGIYNEQFF. The chain uses TRBV6-5 and TRBJ2-1; checking the TCRdb D call of TRBD2 is not possible without DNA. CDR1 MNHEY and CDR2 SVGAGI come from the germline V gene. The CDR3 sequence is 15 residues long.

By frequency, this clonotype is medium-sized. This rearrangement joins TRBV12-3 or TRBV12-4 to TRBJ2-3; absent DNA, TCRdb's TRBD1 call cannot be checked. The CDR3 spans 17 residues. CDR3 residues: CASTPGWARGNTDTQYF.